The rows below give T cell receptor beta chains drawn from one sample of a study of blood T cell repertoires in COVID-19. The data were produced by immunoSEQ multiplex PCR, yet TCRdb's version contains in-frame clones alone and is incomplete. In the table there are 190,000 or so clones, about 85% of which are singletons. Sample: PBMCs or T cells enriched from blood (not recorded which). The source is a man in his forties who had recovered from COVID-19. Each CDR3 is given with its conserved first and last residue. Fields, in order: D gene, J gene, V gene, clone size, CDR3 protein, CDR3 DNA. The D gene is left open where the match is weak. A clone size is listed for some rows: how often the clone was seen (once, few, many), or a class if it is expanded.

TRBD1 | TRBJ1-1 | TRBV10-3 | NA | CAISATGTGGTEAFF | TGTGCCATCAGTGCCACCGGGACAGGGGGCACTGAAGCTTTCTTT
TRBD1 | TRBJ2-7 | TRBV30 | NA | CAWNRGAYEQYF | TGTGCCTGGAACAGGGGAGCCTACGAGCAGTACTTC
NA | TRBJ2-1 | TRBV12-3/TRBV12-4 | NA | CASSFRNEQFF | TGTGCCAGCAGTTTCAGGAATGAGCAGTTCTTC
NA | TRBJ1-6 | TRBV5-1 | NA | CASSLDPTDSPLHF | TGCGCCAGCAGCTTGGACCCTACGGATTCACCCCTCCACTTT
NA | TRBJ1-1 | TRBV13 | NA | CASSLGTGRMNTEAFF | TGTGCCAGCAGCTTAGGAACAGGACGCATGAACACTGAAGCTTTCTTT
NA | TRBJ1-1 | TRBV30 | NA | CAWSRPSTGNTEAFF | TGTGCCTGGAGCCGACCCAGTACGGGGAACACTGAAGCTTTCTTT
NA | TRBJ2-7 | TRBV9 | NA | CASSLGHRDSYEQYF | TGTGCCAGCAGCCTCGGGCATCGGGACTCCTACGAGCAGTACTTC
NA | TRBJ2-7 | TRBV6-5 | NA | CASRIGRTYEQYF | TGTGCCAGCAGGATAGGGAGAACATACGAGCAGTACTTC
TRBD1 | TRBJ2-7 | TRBV5-1 | once | CASSLGGTGSEQYF | TGCGCCAGCAGCTTGGGTGGGACAGGGAGCGAGCAGTACTTC
TRBD2 | TRBJ2-7 | TRBV10-2 | NA | CASSDVSQRGSYEQYF | TGCGCCAGCAGTGATGTAAGCCAGCGGGGATCCTACGAGCAGTACTTC
TRBD1 | TRBJ1-2 | TRBV29-1 | NA | CSAYQGGGYTF | TGCAGCGCCTATCAGGGGGGTGGCTACACCTTC
NA | TRBJ1-2 | TRBV3-1/TRBV3-2 | NA | CASSPPYSGFGGYTF | TGTGCCAGCAGCCCCCCCTATTCAGGGTTTGGAGGCTACACCTTC
TRBD1 | TRBJ1-1 | TRBV27 | once | CASSLYSLPTGEENTEAFF | TGTGCCAGCAGTTTATACTCCCTCCCGACAGGGGAAGAGAACACTGAAGCTTTCTTT
NA | TRBJ2-2 | TRBV6-5 | once | CASRSQDANTGELFF | TGTGCCAGCAGATCACAGGACGCGAACACCGGGGAGCTGTTTTTT
NA | TRBJ2-5 | TRBV6-2/TRBV6-3 | NA | CASSYSSRVETQYF | TGTGCCAGCAGTTACTCGAGCCGGGTTGAGACCCAGTACTTC
NA | TRBJ1-2 | TRBV25-1 | NA | CASSDRTWAPYGYTF | TGTGCCAGCAGTGACCGTACATGGGCCCCCTATGGCTACACCTTC
NA | TRBJ2-6 | TRBV6-6 | NA | CASSQRSTGFSGANVLTF | TGTGCCAGCAGTCAACGGAGCACAGGTTTCTCTGGGGCCAACGTCCTGACTTTC
NA | TRBJ1-5 | TRBV24-1 | NA | CATSAQGNQPQHF | TGTGCCACCAGTGCACAGGGCAATCAGCCCCAGCATTTT
TRBD2 | TRBJ2-1 | TRBV6-5 | NA | CAVTGTNRHNEQFF | TGTGCCGTAACCGGGACTAATCGTCACAATGAGCAGTTCTTC
NA | TRBJ2-1 | TRBV6-6 | NA | CASSPSNEQFF | TGTGCCAGCAGTCCTAGCAATGAGCAGTTCTTC
NA | TRBJ2-2 | TRBV19 | once | CASRARRDTGELFF | TGTGCCAGCCGGGCACGGCGGGACACCGGGGAGCTGTTTTTT
NA | TRBJ2-5 | TRBV29-1 | NA | CSVERGRGLQETQYF | TGCAGCGTTGAAAGGGGGAGGGGCCTCCAAGAGACCCAGTACTTC